Presented here are 26 T cell receptor beta chains from one specimen sequenced in a study of T-cell memory formation after mild COVID-19. MiXCR was run by TCRdb on the 5' RACE reads, yielding one entry per CDR3 protein. The sample consists of hundreds of thousands of distinct CDR3 sequences, nearly 25% of them appearing once. The sample comprised PBMCs or a T cell subset sorted from them (not recorded which). The receptor set was obtained from an adult woman who had mild COVID-19 (a few samples of this study predate the infection). Cell type and time point are not known.

In its sample, this clonotype was seen a few times. The chain recombines TRBV27 with TRBJ1-1, with D possibly matching TRBD1 (5 bases). The CDR3 extends over 13 amino acids. V was trimmed by 10 bases and J by 2 bases, leaving 14 bases between them. From germline, CDR1 is MNHEY and CDR2 SMNVEV (reference sequence). CDR3 sequence (DNA): TGTGCCACCTCGGGAGGGGTCAACACTGAAGCTTTCTTT. Its translation is CATSGGVNTEAFF.

The V call is TRBV10-3, the J call TRBJ1-2; perhaps TRBD1 as D (5 bases). The length of the CDR3 is 13 residues. Trimming cost V 7 bases and J 8 bases, with 17 bases left between them. The germline CDR1 and CDR2 sequences are ENHRY and SYGVKD. The CDR3 nucleotides are TGTGCCATCAAAGCACGGGGACTGGAAGGCTACACCTTC. Its translation: CAIKARGLEGYTF.

This clonotype was seen more than once but under ten times. The chain carries TRBV20-1 and TRBJ1-5; 7 bases line up with TRBD1. This CDR3 has 15 amino acids. The germline CDR1 and CDR2 sequences are DFQATT and SNEGSKA (reference sequence). With V trimmed by 3 bases and J by 7 bases, 12 bases remained unmatched. Here the CDR3 reads CSASPTGEVGQPQHF. The CDR3 DNA sequence: TGCAGTGCTAGCCCAACAGGGGAAGTCGGCCAGCCCCAGCATTTT.

V is TRBV5-1 and J is TRBJ1-1; D possibly corresponds to TRBD1 (5 bases). Per the germline V gene, CDR1 is SGHRS and CDR2 is YFSETQ. The CDR3 runs to 15 residues. V was clipped by 4 bases and J by 0 bases, with 13 bases between them. The CDR3 loop is CASSPTAGMNTEAFF. The CDR3 DNA reads as TGCGCCAGCAGCCCAACGGCAGGGATGAACACTGAAGCTTTCTTT.

There are a few counts of this clonotype. V and J are TRBV18 and TRBJ2-1; 9 bases are a match to TRBD1. This CDR3 contains 19 residues. Germline assignment: CDR1 KGHSH and CDR2 LQKENI. After removal of 5 bases from V and 6 bases from J, the junction contained 20 bases not matched to a gene. The CDR3 reads CASSGPGQGRIQTLNEQFF. CDR3 sequence (DNA): TGTGCCAGCTCAGGTCCGGGACAGGGCAGGATTCAAACCCTCAATGAGCAGTTCTTC.

This chain connects TRBV5-1 to TRBJ1-5; TRBD1 matches at 10 bases. V dropped 1 base and J dropped 8; count of bases not matched to a gene: 6. CDR1 and CDR2 from the germline V gene are SGHRS and YFSETQ. The CDR3 has 15 amino acids. DNA for the CDR3: TGCGCCAGCAGCTTGTTTGGGACAGGGGTGGAGCCCCAGCATTTT. Its translation: CASSLFGTGVEPQHF.

This clonotype was recorded only once. This chain uses TRBV12-5 with TRBJ2-5, with TRBD1 as a possible D gene (5 bases). The CDR3 sequence is 18 residues long. Trimming cost V 0 bases and J 5 bases, with 22 bases left between them. CDR1 is LGHNT, CDR2 FRNRAP, per germline. This CDR3 is CASGLVGKGREGRETQYF. The CDR3 nucleotides are TGTGCTAGTGGTTTGGTCGGTAAGGGCAGGGAAGGCAGGGAGACCCAGTACTTC.

This chain uses TRBV29-1 with TRBJ1-1; TRBD1 matches 11 bases. V lost 6 bases and J lost 4; bases outside the gene matches: 4. The CDR3 contains 13 residues. Germline V gene lookup returns CDR1 SQVTM and CDR2 ANQGSEA. CDR3 DNA: TGCAGCGTGGGACAGGGGGGCGGCACTGAAGCTTTCTTT. Translation gives CSVGQGGGTEAFF.

The chain carries TRBV14 and TRBJ2-3; 8 nucleotides line up with TRBD2. This CDR3 spans 14 amino acids. V dropped 0 bases and J dropped 10; count of bases not matched to a gene: 6. Germline V CDR1 and CDR2: SGHDN, FVKESK. CDR3 residues: CASSQDLERGSQYF. DNA for the CDR3: TGTGCCAGCAGCCAAGATCTTGAGCGGGGGTCGCAGTATTTT.

The chain has TRBV29-1 and TRBJ1-2, with a weak D call TRBD1 (5 bases). This CDR3 contains 13 residues. Germline V gene data show CDR1 as SQVTM and CDR2 as ANQGSEA. Trimming took 7 bases from V and 6 from J, leaving 18 bases between them. The CDR3 protein is CSGAGAAWDGYTF. The CDR3 DNA reads as TGCAGCGGGGCCGGGGCTGCGTGGGATGGCTACACCTTC.

The J gene is TRBJ2-4, the V gene TRBV29-1, with D hard to call. The CDR3 totals 15 residues. Germline V gives CDR1 SQVTM, CDR2 ANQGSEA. Trimming stripped 7 bases from V and 1 base from J, with 17 bases between. The CDR3 here is CSAVRDRSAKNIQYF. The CDR3, as DNA: TGCAGCGCCGTGAGAGACCGCTCCGCCAAAAACATTCAGTACTTC.

This clonotype was seen more than once but under ten times. This chain links TRBV7-2 with TRBJ2-6, with D maybe TRBD1 (5 bases). Trimming stripped 1 base from V and 1 base from J, with 11 bases between. The germline V gene has CDR1 SGHTA and CDR2 FQGNSA. CDR3 length: 17 residues. CDR3 nucleotides: TGTGCCAGCAGCTTAGGGTGGCAGGGATCTGGGGCCAACGTCCTGACTTTC. Translating it yields CASSLGWQGSGANVLTF.

This sequence joins TRBV7-9 and TRBJ2-4, with 7 positions matching TRBD2. J was trimmed by 11 bases and V by 4 bases; bases with no gene match: 2. This CDR3 spans 11 amino acids. CDR1 is SEHNR, CDR2 FQNEAQ, per germline (reference sequence). This CDR3 is CASSSGGFQYF. In nucleotides, the CDR3 is TGTGCCAGCAGCTCCGGGGGGTTTCAGTACTTC.

This clonotype has just a few counts. CDR3 DNA: TGTGCCAGCAGCCGGGTCGGGACTAGCACCTACGAGCAGTACTTC. This encodes CASSRVGTSTYEQYF. The J gene is TRBJ2-7, the V gene TRBV7-9; 9 positions agree with TRBD2. There are 15 residues in the CDR3. V lost 5 bases to trimming and J lost 2 bases; unmatched junction nucleotides: 7. Per germline, CDR1 SEHNR and CDR2 FQNEAQ (reference sequence).

This rearrangement joins TRBV5-1 to TRBJ2-5, with a possible D match to TRBD2 (5 bases). The CDR3 consists of 13 residues. The V end lost 0 bases, the J end lost 13 bases, and 16 bases lay between the germline ends. From germline, CDR1 is SGHRS and CDR2 YFSETQ. CDR3 amino acids: CASSLVVDSSPYF. In DNA form, the CDR3 reads TGCGCCAGCAGCTTGGTAGTGGACTCCTCCCCGTACTTC.

The table lists this clonotype with a few counts. The DNA for the CDR3 is TGCGCCAGCAGCCACCCCACAGGGGATGAGCAGTACTTC. Translated: CASSHPTGDEQYF. The chain links TRBV5-1 to TRBJ2-7, with 7 bases identical to TRBD1. The CDR3 loop spans 13 amino acids. J was trimmed by 7 bases and V by 4 bases; bases with no gene match: 8. Germline CDR1 reads SGHRS; CDR2 reads YFSETQ. Variable domain in full (rest from reference TRBV5-1 and TRBJ2-7): KAGVTQTPRYLIKTRGQQVTLSCSPISGHRSVSWYQQTPGQGLQFLFEYFSETQRNKGNFPGRFSGRQFSNSRSEMNVSTLELGDSALYLCASSHPTGDEQYFGPGTRLTVT.

The V call is TRBV24-1, the J call TRBJ2-1, with 8 positions matching TRBD2. CDR1 is KGHDR and CDR2 is SFDVKD in the germline V gene. CDR3 length: 15 residues. V was clipped by 5 bases and J by 2 bases; unmatched bases: 4. The CDR3 is CATSAISGTYNEQFF. For the CDR3, the DNA is TGTGCCACCAGTGCTATTAGCGGGACCTACAATGAGCAGTTCTTC.

There are a few counts of this clonotype. The CDR3 loop reads CASSSLQGKNSYEQYF. CDR3 DNA: TGTGCCAGCAGTTCCCTACAGGGGAAAAACTCCTACGAGCAGTACTTC. The V gene is TRBV11-2, the J gene TRBJ2-7; 7 nucleotides match TRBD1. The CDR3 is 16 residues long. J was trimmed by 0 bases and V by 6 bases; bases with no gene match: 11. Germline values: CDR1 SGHAT, CDR2 FQNNGV.

Only a few counts were recorded for this clonotype. J is TRBJ2-2 and V is TRBV6-5; possibly TRBD1 for D (6 bases). V lost 4 bases to trimming and J lost 9 bases, with 12 bases between them. Germline V gene lookup returns CDR1 MNHEY and CDR2 SVGAGI. This CDR3 spans 13 amino acids. CDR3 sequence reads: CASSLGHLRELFF. The CDR3, as DNA: TGTGCCAGCAGTTTGGGACATCTCAGGGAGCTGTTTTTT.

This clonotype was seen more than once but under ten times. The V call is TRBV4-1, the J call TRBJ2-5; D possibly uses TRBD1 or TRBD2 (5 bases each). From germline, CDR1 is MGHRA and CDR2 YSYEKL. The CDR3 is made up of 15 amino acids. V shed 3 bases and J shed 7 bases, with 18 bases lying between them. This CDR3 reads CASSQGPWSVWTQYF. As DNA, the CDR3 is TGCGCCAGCAGCCAGGGACCTTGGAGCGTTTGGACCCAGTACTTC.

The chain combines TRBV7-9 with TRBJ2-1, with 10 positions matching TRBD2. CDR1 and CDR2 from the germline V gene are SEHNR and FQNEAQ (reference sequence). The CDR3 loop spans 16 amino acids. Trimming cost V 5 bases and J 4 bases; bases outside gene matches: 8. The CDR3 region is CASSKILAGQYNEQFF. In DNA form, the CDR3 reads TGTGCCAGCAGCAAGATACTAGCGGGGCAGTACAATGAGCAGTTCTTC.

This clonotype has a handful of counts. The chain recombines TRBV5-1 with TRBJ2-7; D remains ambiguous. Germline V lookup: CDR1 SGHRS, CDR2 YFSETQ. The CDR3 loop spans 13 amino acids. V was clipped by 5 bases and J by 3 bases, with 12 bases between them. The CDR3 bases are TGCGCCAGCAGTAAGGGCAGTTTCTACGAGCAGTACTTC. It specifies CASSKGSFYEQYF.

This clonotype was observed a handful of times. The chain has TRBV27 and TRBJ1-6, with unresolved D. The CDR3 spans 15 residues. Germline values: CDR1 MNHEY, CDR2 SMNVEV (reference sequence). The V gene lost 0 bases and the J gene lost 8 bases, with 11 bases spanning the gap. CDR3 DNA sequence: TGTGCCAGCAGTTTATCGGGGTTGCGGGATTCACCCCTCCACTTT. It translates to CASSLSGLRDSPLHF.

CDR3: CSASGSQNTGELFF. CDR3 nucleotide sequence: TGCAGTGCTTCCGGGTCTCAGAACACCGGGGAGCTGTTTTTT. J is TRBJ2-2 and V is TRBV20-1; D not certain. The V and J ends lost 5 bases and 1 base respectively, with 11 bases between them. The CDR3 spans 14 residues. Looked up from germline, CDR1 is DFQATT and CDR2 is SNEGSKA (reference sequence).

The chain joins TRBV12-3 or TRBV12-4 to TRBJ1-2; the D is unclear. The CDR3 is made up of 14 amino acids. The V and J ends lost 7 bases and 8 bases respectively, with 20 bases between them. This chain's CDR3 is CASKITRHIGGYTF. CDR3 DNA sequence: TGTGCCAGCAAAATCACAAGGCATATAGGCGGCTACACCTTC.

The CDR3 DNA sequence: TGTGCCAGCAAAAGGGACAGGGACTACGAGCAGTACTTC. Its translation is CASKRDRDYEQYF. The chain couples TRBV2 to TRBJ2-7; 9 bases agree with TRBD1. This CDR3 is 13 amino acids long. The trim removed 7 bases at V and 3 bases at J, leaving 4 bases unmatched. The germline V gene encodes CDR1 SNHLY and CDR2 FYNNEI.